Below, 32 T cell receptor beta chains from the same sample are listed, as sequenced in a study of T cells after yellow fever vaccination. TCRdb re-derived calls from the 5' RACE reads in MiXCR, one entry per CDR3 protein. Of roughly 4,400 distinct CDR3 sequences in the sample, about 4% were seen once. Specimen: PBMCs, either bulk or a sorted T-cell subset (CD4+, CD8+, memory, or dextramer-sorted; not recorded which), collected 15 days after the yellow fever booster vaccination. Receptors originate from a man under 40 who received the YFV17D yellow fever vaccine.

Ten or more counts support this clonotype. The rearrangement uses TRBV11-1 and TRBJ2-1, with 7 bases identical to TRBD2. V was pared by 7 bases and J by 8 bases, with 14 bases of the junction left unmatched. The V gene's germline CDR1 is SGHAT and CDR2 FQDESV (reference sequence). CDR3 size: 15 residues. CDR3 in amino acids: CASTDSGGGIDEQFF. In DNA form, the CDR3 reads TGTGCCAGCACCGACTCGGGGGGAGGTATAGATGAGCAGTTCTTC.

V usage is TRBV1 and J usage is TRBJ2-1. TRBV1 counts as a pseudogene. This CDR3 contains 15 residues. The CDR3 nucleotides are TGTGCCAGCAGCCCTGGGGGGATCTGCTACAATGAGCAGTTCTTC. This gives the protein CASSPGGICYNEQFF.

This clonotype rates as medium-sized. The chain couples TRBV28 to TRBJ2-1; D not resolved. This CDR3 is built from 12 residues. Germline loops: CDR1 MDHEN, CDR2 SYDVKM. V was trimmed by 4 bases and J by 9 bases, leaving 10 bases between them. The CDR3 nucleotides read TGTGCCAGCAGTTCGGCGTTACTTGAGCAGTTCTTC. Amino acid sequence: CASSSALLEQFF.

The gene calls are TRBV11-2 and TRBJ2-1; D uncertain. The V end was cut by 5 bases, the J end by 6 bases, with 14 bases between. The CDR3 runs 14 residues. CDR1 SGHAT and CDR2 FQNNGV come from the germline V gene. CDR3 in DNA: TGTGCCAGCAGCCCTCCCGACCTAGGCAATGAGCAGTTCTTC. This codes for CASSPPDLGNEQFF.

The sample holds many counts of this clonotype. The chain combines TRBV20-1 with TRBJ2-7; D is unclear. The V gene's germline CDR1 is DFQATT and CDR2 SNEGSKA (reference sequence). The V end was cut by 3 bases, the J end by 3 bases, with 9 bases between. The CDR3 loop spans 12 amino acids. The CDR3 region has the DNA TGCAGTGCTAGGGGTGGGGTCTACGAGCAGTACTTC. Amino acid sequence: CSARGGVYEQYF.

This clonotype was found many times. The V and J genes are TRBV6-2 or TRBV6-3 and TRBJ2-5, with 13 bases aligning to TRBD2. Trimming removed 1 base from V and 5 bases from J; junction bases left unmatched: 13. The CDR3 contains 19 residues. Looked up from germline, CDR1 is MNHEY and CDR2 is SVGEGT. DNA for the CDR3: TGTGCCAGCAGTTACTTTGATGGACTAGCGGGAGTTTCAACGGAGACCCAGTACTTC. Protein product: CASSYFDGLAGVSTETQYF.

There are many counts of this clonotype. CDR3 amino acids: CASSTSGAPPYEQYF. CDR3 sequence (DNA): TGTGCCAGCAGCACCAGCGGGGCCCCCCCTTACGAGCAGTACTTC. The V call is TRBV7-2, the J call TRBJ2-7, with 7 nucleotides matching TRBD2. Germline CDR1 is SGHTA and CDR2 is FQGNSA. The CDR3 is made up of 15 amino acids. With 5 bases clipped from V and 4 bases from J, the junction kept 11 bases outside the gene matches.

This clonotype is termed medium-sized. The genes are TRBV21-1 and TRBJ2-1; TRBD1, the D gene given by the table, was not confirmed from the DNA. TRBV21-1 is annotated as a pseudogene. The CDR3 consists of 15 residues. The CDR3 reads CASSNGTGEVPPEFF. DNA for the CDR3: TGTGCCAGCAGCAATGGGACAGGGGAAGTGCCCCCTGAGTTCTTC.

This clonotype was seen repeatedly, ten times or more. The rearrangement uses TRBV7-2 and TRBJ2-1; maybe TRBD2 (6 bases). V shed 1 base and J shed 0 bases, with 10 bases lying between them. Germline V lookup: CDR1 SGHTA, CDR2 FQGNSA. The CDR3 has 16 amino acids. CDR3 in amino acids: CASSLVADGSYNEQFF. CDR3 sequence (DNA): TGTGCCAGCAGCTTAGTAGCGGACGGCTCCTACAATGAGCAGTTCTTC.

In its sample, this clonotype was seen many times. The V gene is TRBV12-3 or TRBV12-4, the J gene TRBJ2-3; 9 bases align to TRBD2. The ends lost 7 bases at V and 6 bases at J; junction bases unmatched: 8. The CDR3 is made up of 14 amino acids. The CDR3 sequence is CASNPASGRDTQYF. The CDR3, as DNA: TGTGCCAGCAACCCCGCGAGCGGGAGGGATACGCAGTATTTT.

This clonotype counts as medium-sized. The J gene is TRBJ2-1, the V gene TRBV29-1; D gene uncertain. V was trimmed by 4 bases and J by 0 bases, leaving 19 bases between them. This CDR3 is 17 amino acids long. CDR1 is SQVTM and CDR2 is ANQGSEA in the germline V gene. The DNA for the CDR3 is TGCAGCGTTGGTTGGTCGTCAGGACGCGGCTCCTACAATGAGCAGTTCTTC. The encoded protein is CSVGWSSGRGSYNEQFF.

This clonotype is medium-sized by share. CDR3 region: CASSTVAGGRRYNEQFF. The CDR3 DNA sequence: TGTGCCAGCAGCACCGTAGCGGGAGGGCGGAGATACAATGAGCAGTTCTTC. V is TRBV11-2 and J is TRBJ2-1, with TRBD2 matching over 11 bases. In germline, CDR1 is SGHAT, CDR2 FQNNGV. The CDR3 has 17 amino acids. Trimming at V came to 5 bases and at J to 4 bases, leaving 10 bases not matched to a gene.

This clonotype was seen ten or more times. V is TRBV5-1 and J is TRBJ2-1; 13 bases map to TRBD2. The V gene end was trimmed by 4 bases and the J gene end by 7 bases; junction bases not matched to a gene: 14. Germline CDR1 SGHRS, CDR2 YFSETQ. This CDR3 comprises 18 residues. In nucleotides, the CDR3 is TGCGCCAGCAGCCCGGGGGGACTAGCGGGACGCCTTCGGAATGAGCAGTTCTTC. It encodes CASSPGGLAGRLRNEQFF.

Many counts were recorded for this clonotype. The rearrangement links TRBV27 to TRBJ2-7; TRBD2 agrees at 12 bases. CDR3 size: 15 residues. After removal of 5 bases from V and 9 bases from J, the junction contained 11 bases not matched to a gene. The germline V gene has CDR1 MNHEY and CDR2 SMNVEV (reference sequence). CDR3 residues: CASSPLAGGKEGQYF. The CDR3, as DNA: TGTGCCAGCAGTCCCCTAGCGGGAGGGAAGGAGGGGCAGTACTTC.

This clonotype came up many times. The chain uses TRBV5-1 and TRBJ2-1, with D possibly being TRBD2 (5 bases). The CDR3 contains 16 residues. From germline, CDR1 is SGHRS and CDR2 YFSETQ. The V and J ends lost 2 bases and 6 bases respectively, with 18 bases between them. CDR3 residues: CASSFEAENPSNEQFF. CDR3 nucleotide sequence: TGCGCCAGCAGCTTCGAAGCGGAGAACCCCTCCAATGAGCAGTTCTTC.

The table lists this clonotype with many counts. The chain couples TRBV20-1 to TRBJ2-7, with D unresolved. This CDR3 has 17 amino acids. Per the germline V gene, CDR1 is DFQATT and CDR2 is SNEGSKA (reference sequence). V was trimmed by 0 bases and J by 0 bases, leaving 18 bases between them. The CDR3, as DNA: TGCAGTGCTAGAGATCCCGGGCCTAAAGGCGGCTCCTACGAGCAGTACTTC. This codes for CSARDPGPKGGSYEQYF.

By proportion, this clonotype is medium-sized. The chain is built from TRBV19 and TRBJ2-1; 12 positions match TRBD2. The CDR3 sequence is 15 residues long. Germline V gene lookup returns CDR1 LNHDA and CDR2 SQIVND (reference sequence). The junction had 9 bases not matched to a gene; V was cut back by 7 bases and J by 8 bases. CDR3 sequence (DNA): TGTGCCAGTACCGATCTAGCGGGAGGGCCCCATGAGCAGTTCTTC. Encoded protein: CASTDLAGGPHEQFF.

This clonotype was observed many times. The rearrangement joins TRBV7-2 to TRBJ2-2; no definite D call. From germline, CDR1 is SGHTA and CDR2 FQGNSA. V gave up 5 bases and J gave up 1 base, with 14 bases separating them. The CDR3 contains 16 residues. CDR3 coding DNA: TGTGCCAGCAGCCCCATGGGAAAGCGGAACACCGGGGAGCTGTTTTTT. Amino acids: CASSPMGKRNTGELFF.

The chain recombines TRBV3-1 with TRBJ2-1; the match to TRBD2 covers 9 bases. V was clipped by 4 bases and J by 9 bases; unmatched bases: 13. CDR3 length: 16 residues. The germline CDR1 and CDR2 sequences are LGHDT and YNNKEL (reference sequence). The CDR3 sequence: CASSPARLAGTSEQFF. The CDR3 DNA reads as TGTGCCAGCAGCCCCGCTAGGCTAGCGGGAACCAGTGAGCAGTTCTTC.

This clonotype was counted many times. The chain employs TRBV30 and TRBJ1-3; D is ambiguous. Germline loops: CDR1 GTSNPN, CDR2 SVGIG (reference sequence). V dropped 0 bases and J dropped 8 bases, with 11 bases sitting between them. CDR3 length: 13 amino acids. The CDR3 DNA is TGTGCCTGGAGTGTACTCGTTGTAGACACCATATATTTT. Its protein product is CAWSVLVVDTIYF.

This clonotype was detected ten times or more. The CDR3 sequence: CASSFLGVVTLNEQFF. The CDR3 region has the DNA TGTGCCAGCAGCTTCCTCGGGGTCGTTACTTTAAATGAGCAGTTCTTC. V is TRBV5-6 and J is TRBJ2-1; D may be TRBD2 (5 bases). Germline V gene data show CDR1 as SGHDT and CDR2 as YYEEEE. The CDR3 length is 16 residues. With 2 bases removed from V and 7 bases from J, the gap between germline ends came to 19 bases.

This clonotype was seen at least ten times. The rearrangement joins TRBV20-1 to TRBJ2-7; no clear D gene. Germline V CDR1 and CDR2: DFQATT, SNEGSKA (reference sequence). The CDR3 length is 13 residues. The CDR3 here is CSLLGPQVHEQYF. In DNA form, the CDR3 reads TGCAGCCTTCTTGGGCCTCAGGTCCACGAGCAGTACTTC.

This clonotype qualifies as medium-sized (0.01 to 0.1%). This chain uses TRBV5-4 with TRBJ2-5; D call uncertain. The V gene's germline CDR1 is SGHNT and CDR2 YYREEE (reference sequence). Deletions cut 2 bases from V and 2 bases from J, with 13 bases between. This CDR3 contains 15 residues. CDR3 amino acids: CASSFTPRQQETQYF. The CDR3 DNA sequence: TGTGCCAGCAGCTTTACACCCCGGCAGCAAGAGACCCAGTACTTC.

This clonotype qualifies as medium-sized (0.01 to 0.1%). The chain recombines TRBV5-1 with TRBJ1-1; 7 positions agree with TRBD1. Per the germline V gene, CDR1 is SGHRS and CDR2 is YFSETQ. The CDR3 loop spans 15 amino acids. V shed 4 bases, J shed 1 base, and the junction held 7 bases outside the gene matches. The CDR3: CASSPPGQKNTEAFF. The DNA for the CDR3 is TGCGCCAGCAGCCCCCCGGGACAGAAGAACACTGAAGCTTTCTTT.

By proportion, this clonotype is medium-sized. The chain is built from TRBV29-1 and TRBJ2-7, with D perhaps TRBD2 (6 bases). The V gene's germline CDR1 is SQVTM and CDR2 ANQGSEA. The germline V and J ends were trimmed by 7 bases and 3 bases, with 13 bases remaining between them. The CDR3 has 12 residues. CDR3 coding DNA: TGCAGCGGGGGGGACGGAAACTACGAGCAGTACTTC. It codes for CSGGDGNYEQYF.

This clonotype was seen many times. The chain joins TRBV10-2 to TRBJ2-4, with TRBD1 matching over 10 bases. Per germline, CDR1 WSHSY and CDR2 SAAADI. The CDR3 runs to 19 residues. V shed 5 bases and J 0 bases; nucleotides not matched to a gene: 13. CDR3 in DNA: TGCGCCAGCAGTTTCGGGACAGGGGAAAATAGAAGAGCCAAAAACATTCAGTACTTC. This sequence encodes CASSFGTGENRRAKNIQYF.

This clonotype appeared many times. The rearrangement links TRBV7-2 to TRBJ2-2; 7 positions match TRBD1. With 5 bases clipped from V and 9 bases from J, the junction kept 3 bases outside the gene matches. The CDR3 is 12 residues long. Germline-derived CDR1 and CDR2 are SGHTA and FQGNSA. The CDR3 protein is CASSRQGWELFF. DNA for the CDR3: TGTGCCAGCAGCAGACAGGGATGGGAGCTGTTTTTT. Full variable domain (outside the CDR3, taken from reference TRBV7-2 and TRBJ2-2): GAGVSQSPSNKVTEKGKDVELRCDPISGHTALYWYRQSLGQGLEFLIYFQGNSAPDKSGLPSDRFSAERTGGSVSTLTIQRTQQEDSAVYLCASSRQGWELFFGEGSRLTVL.

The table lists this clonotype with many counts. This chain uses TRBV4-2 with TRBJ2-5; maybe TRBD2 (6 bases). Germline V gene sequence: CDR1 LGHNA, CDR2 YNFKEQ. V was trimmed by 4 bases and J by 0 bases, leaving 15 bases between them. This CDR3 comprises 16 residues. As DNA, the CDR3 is TGTGCCAGCAGCCCTCTCAGCGGAGGGTACCAAGAGACCCAGTACTTC. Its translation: CASSPLSGGYQETQYF.

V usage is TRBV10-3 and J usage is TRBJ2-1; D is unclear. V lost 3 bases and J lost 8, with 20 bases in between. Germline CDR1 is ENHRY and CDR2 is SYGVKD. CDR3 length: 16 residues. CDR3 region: CAISEGPGPLGDEQFF. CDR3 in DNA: TGTGCCATCAGTGAAGGCCCGGGCCCCTTGGGCGATGAGCAGTTCTTC.

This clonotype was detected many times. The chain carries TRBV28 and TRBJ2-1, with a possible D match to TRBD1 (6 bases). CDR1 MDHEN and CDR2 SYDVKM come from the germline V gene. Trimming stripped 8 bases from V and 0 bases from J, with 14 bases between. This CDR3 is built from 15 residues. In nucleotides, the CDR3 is TGTGCCAGCGGAATATACAGGGTCTCCTACAATGAGCAGTTCTTC. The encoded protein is CASGIYRVSYNEQFF.

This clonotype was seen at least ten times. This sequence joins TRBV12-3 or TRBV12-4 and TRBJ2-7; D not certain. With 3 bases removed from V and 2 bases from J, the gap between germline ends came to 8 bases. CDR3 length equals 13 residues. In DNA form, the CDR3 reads TGTGCCAGCAGTTTTAGGAGAACCTACGAGCAGTACTTC. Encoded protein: CASSFRRTYEQYF.

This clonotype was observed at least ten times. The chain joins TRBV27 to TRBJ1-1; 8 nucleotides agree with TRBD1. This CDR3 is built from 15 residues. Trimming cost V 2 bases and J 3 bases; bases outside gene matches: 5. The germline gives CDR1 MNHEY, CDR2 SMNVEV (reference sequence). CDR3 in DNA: TGTGCCAGCAGTTTACAGGGGGCAGGGGACACTGAAGCTTTCTTT. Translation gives CASSLQGAGDTEAFF.